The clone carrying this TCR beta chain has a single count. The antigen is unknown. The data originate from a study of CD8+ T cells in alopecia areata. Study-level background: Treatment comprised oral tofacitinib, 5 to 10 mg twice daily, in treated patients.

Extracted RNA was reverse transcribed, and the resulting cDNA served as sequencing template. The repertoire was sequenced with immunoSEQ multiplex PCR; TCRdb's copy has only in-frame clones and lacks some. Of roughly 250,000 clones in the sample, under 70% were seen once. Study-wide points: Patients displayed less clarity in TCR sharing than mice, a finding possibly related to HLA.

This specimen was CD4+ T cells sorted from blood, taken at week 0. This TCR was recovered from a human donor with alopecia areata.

The CDR3 here is CASSYLTGEQYF. DNA of the CDR3: TGTGCCAGTAGCTACCTAACCGGGGAGCAGTACTTC. This chain joins TRBV19 and TRBJ2-7; D gene uncertain. The CDR3 loop spans 12 amino acids. Germline V gene sequence: CDR1 LNHDA, CDR2 SQIVND (reference sequence). Trimming took off 6 bases at V and 7 bases at J, with 13 bases between the two ends.